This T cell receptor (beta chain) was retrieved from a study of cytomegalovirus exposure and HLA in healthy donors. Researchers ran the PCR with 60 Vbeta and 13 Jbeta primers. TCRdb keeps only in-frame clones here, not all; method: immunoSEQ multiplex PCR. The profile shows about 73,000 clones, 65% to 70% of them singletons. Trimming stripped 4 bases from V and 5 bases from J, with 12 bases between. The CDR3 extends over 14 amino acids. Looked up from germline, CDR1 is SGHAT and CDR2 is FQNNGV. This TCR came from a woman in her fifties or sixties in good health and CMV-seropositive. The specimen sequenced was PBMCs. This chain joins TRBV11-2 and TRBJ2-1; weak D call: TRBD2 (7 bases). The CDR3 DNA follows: TGTGCCAGCAGCTCGGGGGGCCTTAACAATGAGCAGTTCTTC. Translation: CASSSGGLNNEQFF. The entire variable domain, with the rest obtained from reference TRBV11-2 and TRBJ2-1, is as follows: EAGVAQSPRYKIIEKRQSVAFWCNPISGHATLYWYQQILGQGPKLLIQFQNNGVVDDSQLPKDRFSAERLKGVDSTLKIQPAKLEDSAVYLCASSSGGLNNEQFFGPGTRLTVL.